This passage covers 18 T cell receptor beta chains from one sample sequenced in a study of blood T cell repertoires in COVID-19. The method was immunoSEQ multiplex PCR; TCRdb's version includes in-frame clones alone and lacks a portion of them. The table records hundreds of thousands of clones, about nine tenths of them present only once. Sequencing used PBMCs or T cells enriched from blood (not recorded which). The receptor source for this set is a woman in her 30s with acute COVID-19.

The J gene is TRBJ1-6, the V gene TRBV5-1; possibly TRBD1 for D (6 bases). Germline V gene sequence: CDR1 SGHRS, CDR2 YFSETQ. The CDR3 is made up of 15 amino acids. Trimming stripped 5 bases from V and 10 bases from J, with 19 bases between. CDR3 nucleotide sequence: TGCGCCAGCAGACGACAGGAGGATTCGCTCTCACCCCTCCACTTT. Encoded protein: CASRRQEDSLSPLHF. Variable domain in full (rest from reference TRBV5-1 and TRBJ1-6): KAGVTQTPRYLIKTRGQQVTLSCSPISGHRSVSWYQQTPGQGLQFLFEYFSETQRNKGNFPGRFSGRQFSNSRSEMNVSTLELGDSALYLCASRRQEDSLSPLHFGNGTRLTVT.

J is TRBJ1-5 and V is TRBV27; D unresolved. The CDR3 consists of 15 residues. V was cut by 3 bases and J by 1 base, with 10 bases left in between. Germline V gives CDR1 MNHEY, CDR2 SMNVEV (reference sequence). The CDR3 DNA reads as TGTGCCAGCAGTTTGGGAGTCGGGAGCAATCAGCCCCAGCATTTT. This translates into CASSLGVGSNQPQHF.

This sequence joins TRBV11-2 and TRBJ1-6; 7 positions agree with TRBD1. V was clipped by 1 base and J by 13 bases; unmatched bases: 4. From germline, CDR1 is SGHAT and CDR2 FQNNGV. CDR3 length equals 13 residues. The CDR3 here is CASSLGQGGPLHF. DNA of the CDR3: TGTGCCAGCAGCTTAGGACAGGGAGGCCCCCTCCACTTT.

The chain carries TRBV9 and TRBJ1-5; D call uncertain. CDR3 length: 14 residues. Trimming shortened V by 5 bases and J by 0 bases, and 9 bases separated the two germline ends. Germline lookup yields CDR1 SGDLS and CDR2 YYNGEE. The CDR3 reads CASSRLDSNQPQHF. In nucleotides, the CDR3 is TGTGCCAGCAGTCGTTTAGATAGCAATCAGCCCCAGCATTTT.

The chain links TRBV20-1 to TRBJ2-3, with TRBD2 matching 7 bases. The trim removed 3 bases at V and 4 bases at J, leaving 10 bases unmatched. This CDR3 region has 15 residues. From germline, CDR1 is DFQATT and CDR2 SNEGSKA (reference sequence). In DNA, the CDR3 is TGCAGTGCTAGTGGCCAGCGGGGAAACGCAGATACGCAGTATTTT. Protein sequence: CSASGQRGNADTQYF.

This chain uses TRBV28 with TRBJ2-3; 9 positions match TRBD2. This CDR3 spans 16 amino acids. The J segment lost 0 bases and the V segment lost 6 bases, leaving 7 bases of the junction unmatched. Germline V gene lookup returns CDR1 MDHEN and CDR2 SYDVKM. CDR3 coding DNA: TGTGCCAGCAGCCGAGGACTAGCGTCTAGCACAGATACGCAGTATTTT. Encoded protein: CASSRGLASSTDTQYF.

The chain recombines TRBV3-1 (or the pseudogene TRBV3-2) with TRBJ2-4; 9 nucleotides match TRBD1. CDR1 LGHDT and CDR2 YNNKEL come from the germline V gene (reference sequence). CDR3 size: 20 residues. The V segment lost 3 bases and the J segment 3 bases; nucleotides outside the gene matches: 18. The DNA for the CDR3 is TGTGCCAGCAGCCACAAATCCCGGGACAGGGCAGGAGGGGACAAAAACATTCAGTACTTC. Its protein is CASSHKSRDRAGGDKNIQYF.

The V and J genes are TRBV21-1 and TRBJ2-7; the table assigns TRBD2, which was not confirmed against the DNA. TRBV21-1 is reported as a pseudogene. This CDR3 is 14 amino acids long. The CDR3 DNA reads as TGTGCCAGCAGCAGAGGAGGGTCGGAATACGAGCAGTACTTC. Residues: CASSRGGSEYEQYF.

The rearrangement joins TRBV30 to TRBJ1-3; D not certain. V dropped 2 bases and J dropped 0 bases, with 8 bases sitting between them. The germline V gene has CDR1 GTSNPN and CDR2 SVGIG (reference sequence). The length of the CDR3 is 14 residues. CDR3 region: CAWSNSFSGNTIYF. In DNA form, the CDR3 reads TGTGCCTGGAGTAACAGCTTCTCTGGAAACACCATATATTTT.

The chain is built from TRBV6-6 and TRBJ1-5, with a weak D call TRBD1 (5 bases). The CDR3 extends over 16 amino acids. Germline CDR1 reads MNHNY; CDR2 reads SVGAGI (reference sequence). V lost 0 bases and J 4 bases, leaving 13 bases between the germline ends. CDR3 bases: TGTGCCAGCAGTTACTCAGCAGGGACTAGTAATCAGCCCCAGCATTTT. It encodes CASSYSAGTSNQPQHF.

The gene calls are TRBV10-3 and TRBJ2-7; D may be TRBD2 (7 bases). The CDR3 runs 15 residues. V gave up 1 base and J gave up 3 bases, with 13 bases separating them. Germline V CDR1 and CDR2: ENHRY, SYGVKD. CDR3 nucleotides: TGTGCCATCAGTGAGTGGGGGGGGCGGAACTACGAGCAGTACTTC. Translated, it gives CAISEWGGRNYEQYF.

CDR3 residues: CASSNRPPSGGSNQPQHF. CDR3 coding DNA: TGTGCCAGCAGCAACCGACCCCCGTCAGGGGGCTCCAATCAGCCCCAGCATTTT. The V gene is TRBV2, the J gene TRBJ1-5; TRBD1 aligns across 8 bases. The CDR3 covers 18 residues. Germline V gene data show CDR1 as SNHLY and CDR2 as FYNNEI. The J segment lost 3 bases and the V segment lost 6 bases, leaving 16 bases of the junction unmatched.

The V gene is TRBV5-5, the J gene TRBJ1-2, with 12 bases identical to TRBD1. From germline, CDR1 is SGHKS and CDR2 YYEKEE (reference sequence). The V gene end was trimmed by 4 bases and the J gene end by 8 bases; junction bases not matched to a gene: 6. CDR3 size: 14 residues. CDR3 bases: TGTGCCAGCAGCGCGGGACAGGGGGCGCGGGGCTACACCTTC. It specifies CASSAGQGARGYTF. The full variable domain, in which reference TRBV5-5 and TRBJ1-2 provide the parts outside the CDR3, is DAGVTQSPTHLIKTRGQQVTLRCSPISGHKSVSWYQQVLGQGPQFIFQYYEKEERGRGNFPDRFSARQFPNYSSELNVNALLLGDSALYLCASSAGQGARGYTFGSGTRLTVV.

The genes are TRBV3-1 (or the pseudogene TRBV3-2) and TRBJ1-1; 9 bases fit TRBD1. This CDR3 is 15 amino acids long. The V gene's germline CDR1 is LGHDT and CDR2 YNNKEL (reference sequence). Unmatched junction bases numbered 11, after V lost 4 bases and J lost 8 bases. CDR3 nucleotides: TGTGCCAGCAGCCCGAGGGGACAGGGTGATGAAGAAGCTTTCTTT. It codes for CASSPRGQGDEEAFF.

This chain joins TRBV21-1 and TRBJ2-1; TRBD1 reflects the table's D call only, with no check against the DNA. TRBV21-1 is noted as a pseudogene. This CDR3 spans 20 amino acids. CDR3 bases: TGTGCCAGCAGCAAATTGAATAGGGCCGGACAGGGGCTGAGGTACAATGAGCAGTTCTTC. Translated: CASSKLNRAGQGLRYNEQFF.

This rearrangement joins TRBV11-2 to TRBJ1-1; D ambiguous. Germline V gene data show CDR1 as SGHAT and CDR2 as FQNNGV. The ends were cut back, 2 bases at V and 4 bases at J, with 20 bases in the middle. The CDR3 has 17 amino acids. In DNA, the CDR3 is TGTGCCAGCAGCTTAAGCGGATTACAAGGAAGAATCACTGAAGCTTTCTTT. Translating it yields CASSLSGLQGRITEAFF.

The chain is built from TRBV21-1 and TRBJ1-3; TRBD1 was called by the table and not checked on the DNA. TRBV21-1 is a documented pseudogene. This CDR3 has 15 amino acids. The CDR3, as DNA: TGTGCCAGCAGCATATCCCGAGACACTGGAAACACCATATATTTT. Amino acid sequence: CASSISRDTGNTIYF.

Here the CDR3 DNA reads TGTGCCAGCAGCGGCACAACTAACTATGGCTACACCTTC. This gives the protein CASSGTTNYGYTF. The V gene is TRBV5-8, the J gene TRBJ1-2; D uncertain. The CDR3 is 13 residues long. V was trimmed by 4 bases and J by 0 bases, leaving 7 bases between them. Germline loops: CDR1 SGHTS, CDR2 YDEGEE.